One T cell receptor beta chain is described in this entry. Its antigen is not known. The sample is drawn from a study of T cells in Graves' hyperthyroidism and ophthalmopathy. Background on the study: Peripheral blood collection took place at initial diagnosis, before any treatment.

Criteria for exclusion of patients were uncontrolled infection, other autoimmune disease, pregnancy or lactation. The diagnostic basis comprised clinical symptoms, serum thyroxine and TRAb, thyroid ultrasound and orbital computed tomography. Researchers took RNA transcripts and amplified the TCR beta CDR3 regions from them. The study used the HTBI primer set for a first-round RT-PCR of the TCR CDR3. In TCRdb, the multiplex PCR reads were re-called with MiXCR into one record per CDR3 protein. The sample holds hundreds of thousands of distinct CDR3 sequences, about 13% seen once. General observations from the study: Separation of ophthalmopathy from stable hyperthyroidism was achieved by a 13 V-J model.

The CDR3 loop spans 13 amino acids. J was trimmed by 0 bases and V by 6 bases; bases with no gene match: 5. From germline, CDR1 is DFQATT and CDR2 SNEGSKA (reference sequence). The sample taken for sequencing was blood. The clonotype comes from a woman aged 18 to 35 with Graves' hyperthyroidism. The genes are TRBV20-1 and TRBJ2-7; 7 nucleotides align to TRBD1. This chain's CDR3 is CSAPDRYSYEQYF. The CDR3 region has the DNA TGCAGTGCCCCGGACAGGTACTCCTACGAGCAGTACTTC.